This T cell receptor beta chain is drawn from a study of OX40 agonist ivuxolimab in advanced cancers. A note on this clone: Its target is not known.

Between the trimmed V and J ends, which lost 5 bases and 10 bases, there was a span of 12 bases. Germline values: CDR1 MNHNS, CDR2 SASEGT. The CDR3 has 12 amino acids. Sequencing used immunoSEQ multiplex PCR; TCRdb keeps in-frame clones, though not all of them. The profile shows tens of thousands of clones, about 88% of them singletons. Overall study results and limits: Several nonresponders also turned out to have low normalized T-cell clonal expansion.

The sequence derives from an adult with an advanced solid tumor such as melanoma, head and neck, liver or kidney cancer. The sample in question was CD4+ or CD8+ T cells sorted from blood, obtained in a trial of the OX40 agonist ivuxolimab. The rearrangement joins TRBV6-1 to TRBJ1-5; D remains unclear. Here the CDR3 DNA reads TGTGCCAGCAGTCGGGTTTCGGGCCCCCAGCATTTT. Translated: CASSRVSGPQHF.